One and the same sample provided the 23 T cell receptor beta chains below, sequenced in a study of blood T cell repertoires in COVID-19. The table came from immunoSEQ multiplex PCR; TCRdb's copy has only in-frame clones and leaves some out. Among about 120,000 clones, approximately 80% were seen once, and the ten largest hold roughly 2.6%. Sequencing was carried out using peripheral blood. Every receptor here comes from a man between 45 and 60 years old with acute or convalescent COVID-19.

This rearrangement joins TRBV7-3 to TRBJ2-3; 11 bases align to TRBD2. This CDR3 is built from 16 residues. Germline values: CDR1 SGHTA, CDR2 FQGTGA. Trimming removed 6 bases from V and 2 bases from J; junction bases left unmatched: 7. CDR3 nucleotides: TGTGCCAGCAGTCAAATAGCGGGAGGGAACACAGATACGCAGTATTTT. It translates to CASSQIAGGNTDTQYF.

The chain joins TRBV7-8 to TRBJ1-2, with 8 bases matching TRBD1. V shed 3 bases, J shed 0 bases, and the junction held 9 bases outside the gene matches. The germline V gene has CDR1 SGHVS and CDR2 FQNEAQ. The CDR3 sequence is 17 residues long. The chain's CDR3 is CASSFLDREEANYGYTF. The CDR3 region has the DNA TGTGCCAGCAGCTTCCTGGACAGGGAGGAGGCTAACTATGGCTACACCTTC. Drawing the rest from reference TRBV7-8 and TRBJ1-2, the complete variable domain is GAGVSQSPRYKVAKRGQDVALRCDPISGHVSLFWYQQALGQGPEFLTYFQNEAQLDKSGLPSDRFFAERPEGSVSTLKIQRTQQEDSAVYLCASSFLDREEANYGYTFGSGTRLTVV.

This chain links TRBV5-5 with TRBJ1-6; TRBD1 might be the D (5 bases). CDR1 is SGHKS, CDR2 YYEKEE, per germline (reference sequence). The CDR3 consists of 14 residues. The V end lost 3 bases, the J end lost 6 bases, and 10 bases lay between the germline ends. Here the CDR3 reads CASSSQETNSPLHF. As DNA, the CDR3 is TGTGCCAGCAGCTCACAGGAGACTAATTCACCCCTCCACTTT.

The chain couples TRBV18 to TRBJ2-2, with D possibly TRBD1 on 5 matching bases. This CDR3 region has 15 residues. V was pared by 5 bases and J by 1 base, with 11 bases between. CDR1 is KGHSH and CDR2 is LQKENI in the germline V gene. DNA of the CDR3: TGTGCCAGCTCAAAGGCCCAGGGGAACACCGGGGAGCTGTTTTTT. Translated, it gives CASSKAQGNTGELFF.

CDR3 coding DNA: TGCACCAGCAGCCAACTCCACGAGCAGTACTTC. Residues: CTSSQLHEQYF. The chain links TRBV1 to TRBJ2-7; no DNA check was done on the table's D call, TRBD2. TRBV1 is recorded as a pseudogene. The CDR3 has 11 amino acids.

This chain links TRBV3-1 (or the pseudogene TRBV3-2) with TRBJ2-7; D may be TRBD1 (6 bases). Germline V gene sequence: CDR1 LGHDT, CDR2 YNNKEL (reference sequence). This CDR3 comprises 14 residues. Trimming shortened V by 3 bases and J by 7 bases, and 16 bases separated the two germline ends. CDR3: CASSQMKGVGEQYF. In DNA form, the CDR3 reads TGTGCCAGCAGCCAGATGAAGGGGGTGGGGGAGCAGTACTTC.

V gene TRBV6-5 combines with J gene TRBJ2-7; unclear D gene. The ends were cut back, 6 bases at V and 4 bases at J, with 13 bases in the middle. Per germline, CDR1 MNHEY and CDR2 SVGAGI. This CDR3 has 13 amino acids. The CDR3 bases are TGTGCCAGCAGCCCCTATGAGGATTACGAGCAGTACTTC. Amino acids: CASSPYEDYEQYF.

This chain uses TRBV13 with TRBJ2-7; D is uncertain. The CDR3 length is 16 residues. V was pared by 1 base and J by 1 base, with 14 bases between. Germline values: CDR1 PRHDT, CDR2 FYEKMQ (reference sequence). CDR3 loop: CASSLAVYRESYEQYF. DNA for the CDR3: TGTGCCAGCAGCTTAGCAGTCTACAGAGAGTCCTACGAGCAGTACTTC.

The rearrangement uses TRBV6-1 and TRBJ1-6; 7 positions agree with TRBD1. Germline CDR1 reads MNHNS; CDR2 reads SASEGT. CDR3 length equals 15 residues. The V and J ends lost 2 bases and 6 bases, in that order; junction bases with no gene match: 4. This CDR3 reads CASSETQGSNSPLHF. DNA of the CDR3: TGTGCCAGCAGTGAAACACAGGGGAGTAATTCACCCCTCCACTTT.

The chain employs TRBV14 and TRBJ2-1, with 11 bases that match TRBD2. Germline V gene data show CDR1 as SGHDN and CDR2 as FVKESK. The CDR3 totals 17 residues. V shed 3 bases, J shed 9 bases, and the junction held 13 bases outside the gene matches. Written as DNA, the CDR3 is TGTGCCAGCAGCCAGGCGCGACGACTAGCGGGATGGGTTGAGCAGTTCTTC. The encoded protein is CASSQARRLAGWVEQFF.

The chain uses TRBV19 and TRBJ2-7; D is perhaps TRBD2 (5 bases). This CDR3 comprises 15 residues. V lost 3 bases, J lost 6 bases, and 18 bases lay in between. Germline V CDR1 and CDR2: LNHDA, SQIVND (reference sequence). The CDR3 sequence: CASSIGGPPFSEQYF. The CDR3 region has the DNA TGTGCCAGTAGTATTGGAGGTCCCCCGTTTAGCGAGCAGTACTTC.

The rearrangement joins TRBV25-1 to TRBJ2-2, with 10 nucleotides matching TRBD2. This CDR3 region has 17 residues. CDR1 MGHDK and CDR2 SYGVNS come from the germline V gene. The ends lost 3 bases at V and 5 bases at J; junction bases unmatched: 9. CDR3 sequence (DNA): TGTGCCAGCAGTGAGACGCGAGCGGGAGGGCCGACCGGGGAGCTGTTTTTT. Its protein product is CASSETRAGGPTGELFF.

This clone was seen only a few times. The chain links TRBV30 to TRBJ1-5; D is perhaps TRBD1 (6 bases). The germline V and J ends were trimmed by 3 bases and 5 bases, with 11 bases remaining between them. CDR1 and CDR2 (germline): GTSNPN, SVGIG (reference sequence). CDR3 size: 13 residues. The CDR3 sequence: CAWSHREDQPQHF. As DNA, the CDR3 is TGTGCCTGGAGCCACAGGGAAGATCAGCCCCAGCATTTT.

The genes are TRBV5-1 and TRBJ2-7; TRBD2 is a possible D gene (5 bases). Trimming left V 4 bases short and J 5 bases short, with 16 bases between. CDR3 length: 14 residues. Germline CDR1 and CDR2: SGHRS and YFSETQ. The CDR3 spells CASSPGPGSHEQYF. The CDR3 region has the DNA TGCGCCAGCAGCCCTGGCCCGGGGAGTCACGAGCAGTACTTC.

This clone was detected once. The chain carries TRBV6-5 and TRBJ1-1; TRBD1 might be the D (5 bases). The CDR3 sequence is 13 residues long. V was trimmed by 6 bases and J by 5 bases, leaving 13 bases between them. The V gene's germline CDR1 is MNHEY and CDR2 SVGAGI. CDR3 protein: CASSLRGGTEAFF. The DNA for the CDR3 is TGTGCCAGCAGCCTTCGGGGGGGAACTGAAGCTTTCTTT.

The J gene is TRBJ2-5, the V gene TRBV7-8; D is possibly TRBD1 (5 bases). CDR3 length equals 15 residues. Per germline, CDR1 SGHVS and CDR2 FQNEAQ. The V end was cut by 5 bases, the J end by 2 bases, with 15 bases between. The CDR3 region has the DNA TGTGCCAGCAGCCTAAAGAGACAGCTACAAGAGACCCAGTACTTC. Translation gives CASSLKRQLQETQYF.

The V and J genes are TRBV27 and TRBJ2-7, with unresolved D. The V gene lost 10 bases and the J gene lost 3 bases, with 7 bases spanning the gap. The CDR3 is 10 amino acids. Germline V lookup: CDR1 MNHEY, CDR2 SMNVEV (reference sequence). CDR3 in amino acids: CAIPNYEQYF. CDR3 coding DNA: TGTGCCATCCCCAACTACGAGCAGTACTTC.

The chain employs TRBV28 and TRBJ2-2; TRBD2 agrees at 12 bases. Germline V lookup: CDR1 MDHEN, CDR2 SYDVKM. The V gene end was trimmed by 3 bases and the J gene end by 4 bases; junction bases not matched to a gene: 24. This CDR3 is 23 amino acids long. CDR3 nucleotide sequence: TGTGCCAGCAGTTTCCAAGGCAGGGGCTCTCTAACTAGCGGGAGGTACGGCACCGGGGAGCTGTTTTTT. This sequence encodes CASSFQGRGSLTSGRYGTGELFF.

DNA for the CDR3: TGTGCCAGCAGCTCTCGAGACAGGGGGGTGGAGACCCAGTACTTC. Its translation: CASSSRDRGVETQYF. V is TRBV7-9 and J is TRBJ2-5, with 9 bases matching TRBD1. Germline V gene sequence: CDR1 SEHNR, CDR2 FQNEAQ (reference sequence). V lost 4 bases and J lost 5; bases outside the gene matches: 8. The CDR3 covers 15 residues.

The CDR3 DNA follows: TGTGCCAGCAGCGCAATATGGAGCGGGGGGCCGACCGGGGAGCTGTTTTTT. It encodes CASSAIWSGGPTGELFF. This sequence joins TRBV9 and TRBJ2-2; 9 bases agree with TRBD2. The CDR3 has 17 residues. The germline V gene encodes CDR1 SGDLS and CDR2 YYNGEE. The J segment lost 5 bases and the V segment lost 3 bases, leaving 11 bases of the junction unmatched.

This clone was detected once. The rearrangement links TRBV3-1 (or the pseudogene TRBV3-2) to TRBJ2-7, with no clear D. With 3 bases removed from V and 3 bases from J, the gap between germline ends came to 9 bases. The CDR3 runs to 13 residues. Germline V CDR1 and CDR2: LGHDT, YNNKEL (reference sequence). CDR3 region: CASSQQRIYEQYF. CDR3 in DNA: TGTGCCAGCAGCCAGCAGCGAATCTACGAGCAGTACTTC.

This clone occurred a few times. The J gene is TRBJ1-3, the V gene TRBV5-6, with D possibly matching TRBD1 (5 bases). Trimming pared 0 bases from V and 2 bases from J, leaving 6 bases between. The length of the CDR3 is 14 residues. Looked up from germline, CDR1 is SGHDT and CDR2 is YYEEEE. The CDR3 region has the DNA TGTGCCAGCAGCTTGGCAGGGCCTGGAAACACCATATATTTT. Its protein product is CASSLAGPGNTIYF.

The chain has TRBV7-9 and TRBJ2-5; 8 bases line up with TRBD1. The CDR3 has 16 amino acids. Unmatched junction bases numbered 8, after V lost 0 bases and J lost 5 bases. Germline assignment: CDR1 SEHNR and CDR2 FQNEAQ (reference sequence). The CDR3 coding sequence is TGTGCCAGCAGCTTAGCAGTCAGGGGGCGGTATGAGACCCAGTACTTC. Protein: CASSLAVRGRYETQYF.